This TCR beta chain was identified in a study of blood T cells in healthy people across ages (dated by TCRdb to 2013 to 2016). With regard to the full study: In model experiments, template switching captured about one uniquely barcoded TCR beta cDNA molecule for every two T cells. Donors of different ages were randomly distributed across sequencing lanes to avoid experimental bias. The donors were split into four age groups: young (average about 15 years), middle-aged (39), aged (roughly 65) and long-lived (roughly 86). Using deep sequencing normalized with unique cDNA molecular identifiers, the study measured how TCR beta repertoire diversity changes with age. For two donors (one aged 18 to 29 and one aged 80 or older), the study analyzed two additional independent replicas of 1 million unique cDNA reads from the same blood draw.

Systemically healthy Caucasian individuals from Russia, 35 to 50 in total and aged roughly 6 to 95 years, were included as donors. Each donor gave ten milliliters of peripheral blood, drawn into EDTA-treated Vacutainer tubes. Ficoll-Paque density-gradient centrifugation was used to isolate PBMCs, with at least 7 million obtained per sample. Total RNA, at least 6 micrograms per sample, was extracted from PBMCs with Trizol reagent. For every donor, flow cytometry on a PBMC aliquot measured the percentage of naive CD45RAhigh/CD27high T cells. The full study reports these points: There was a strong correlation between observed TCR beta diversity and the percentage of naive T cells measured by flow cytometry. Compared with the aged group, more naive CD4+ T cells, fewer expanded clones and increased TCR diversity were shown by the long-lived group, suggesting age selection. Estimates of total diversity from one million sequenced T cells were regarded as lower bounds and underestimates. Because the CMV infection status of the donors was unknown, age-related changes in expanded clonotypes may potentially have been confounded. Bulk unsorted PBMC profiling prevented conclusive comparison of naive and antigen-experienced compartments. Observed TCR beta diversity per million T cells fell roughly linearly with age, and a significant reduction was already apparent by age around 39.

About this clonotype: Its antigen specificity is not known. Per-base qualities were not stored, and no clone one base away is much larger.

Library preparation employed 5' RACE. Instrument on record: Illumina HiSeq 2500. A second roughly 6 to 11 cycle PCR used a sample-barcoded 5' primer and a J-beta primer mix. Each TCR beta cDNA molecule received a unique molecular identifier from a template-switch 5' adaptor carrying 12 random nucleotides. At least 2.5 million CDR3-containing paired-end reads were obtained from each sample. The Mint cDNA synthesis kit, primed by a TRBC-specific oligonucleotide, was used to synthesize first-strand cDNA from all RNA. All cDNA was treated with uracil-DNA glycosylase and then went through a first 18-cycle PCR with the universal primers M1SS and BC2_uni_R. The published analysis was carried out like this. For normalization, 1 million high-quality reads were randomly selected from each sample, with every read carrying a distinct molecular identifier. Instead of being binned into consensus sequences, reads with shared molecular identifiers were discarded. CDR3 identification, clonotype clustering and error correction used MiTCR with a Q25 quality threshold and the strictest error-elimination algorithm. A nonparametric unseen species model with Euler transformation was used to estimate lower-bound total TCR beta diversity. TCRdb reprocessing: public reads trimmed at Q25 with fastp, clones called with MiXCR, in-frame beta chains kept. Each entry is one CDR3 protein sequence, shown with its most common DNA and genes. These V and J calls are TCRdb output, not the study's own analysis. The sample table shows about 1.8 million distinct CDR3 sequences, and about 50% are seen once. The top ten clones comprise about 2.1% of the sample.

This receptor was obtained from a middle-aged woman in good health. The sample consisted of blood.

CDR3 region: CASSLGNRGRRYNEQFF. The DNA sequence is TGTGCCAGCAGCTTAGGGAACAGGGGGCGGCGTTACAATGAGCAGTTCTTC. The V and J segments used are TRBV7-2 and TRBJ2-1, with 9 bases matching TRBD1. Including the terminal cysteine and phenylalanine, the CDR3 comprises 17 residues. Only the CDR3 part of the read is kept: 51 bases, read in frame from the first base. Trimming takes 1 base off V and 4 bases off J; junction bases not matched to a gene: 8. From the germline V gene, CDR1 is SGHTA and CDR2 is FQGNSA.